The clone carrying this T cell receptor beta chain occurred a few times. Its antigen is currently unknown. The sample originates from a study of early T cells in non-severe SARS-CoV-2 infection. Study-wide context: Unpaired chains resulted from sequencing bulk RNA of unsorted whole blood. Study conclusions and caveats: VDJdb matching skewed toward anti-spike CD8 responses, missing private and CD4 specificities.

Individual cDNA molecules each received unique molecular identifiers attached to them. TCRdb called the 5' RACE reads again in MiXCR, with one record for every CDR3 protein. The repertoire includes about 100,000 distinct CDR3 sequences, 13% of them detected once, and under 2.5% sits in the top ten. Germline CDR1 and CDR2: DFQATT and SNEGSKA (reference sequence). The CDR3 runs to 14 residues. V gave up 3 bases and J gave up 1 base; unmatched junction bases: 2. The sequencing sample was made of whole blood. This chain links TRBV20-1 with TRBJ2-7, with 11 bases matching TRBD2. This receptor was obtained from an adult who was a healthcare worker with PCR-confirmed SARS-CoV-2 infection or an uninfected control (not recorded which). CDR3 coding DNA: TGCAGTGCTAGGAGACTAGCGGGGTCCTACGAGCAGTACTTC. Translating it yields CSARRLAGSYEQYF.